This passage covers 10 T cell receptor beta chains from one sample sequenced in a study of blood T cell repertoires in COVID-19. TCRdb's table, derived via immunoSEQ multiplex PCR, lists solely in-frame clones and lacks some. This table holds about 50,000 clones, approximately 85% found once. The specimen sequenced was peripheral blood. The origin of the receptors is a human donor in a cohort sampled during active COVID-19.

The chain couples TRBV9 to TRBJ2-2, with D possibly being TRBD2 (6 bases). The CDR3 is 15 residues long. V was clipped by 0 bases and J by 4 bases, with 10 bases between them. Per germline, CDR1 SGDLS and CDR2 YYNGEE. The DNA for the CDR3 is TGTGCCAGCAGCGTAGGGCCTAGCGTCACCGGGGAGCTGTTTTTT. Its translation is CASSVGPSVTGELFF.

This clone was seen just once. The V call is TRBV18, the J call TRBJ2-1; tentative D call: TRBD2 (5 bases). The CDR3 covers 14 residues. V lost 0 bases and J 10 bases, leaving 13 bases between the germline ends. Germline V gives CDR1 KGHSH, CDR2 LQKENI. The CDR3 protein is CASSPPPGTAEQFF. In DNA form, the CDR3 reads TGTGCCAGCTCACCACCCCCGGGAACGGCGGAGCAGTTCTTC.

This chain connects TRBV29-1 to TRBJ1-1, with 10 bases fitting TRBD1. Germline CDR1 SQVTM, CDR2 ANQGSEA. Trimming at V came to 5 bases and at J to 5 bases, leaving 5 bases not matched to a gene. The CDR3 consists of 13 residues. The CDR3: CSVRTGGGTEAFF. The DNA of the CDR3 is TGCAGCGTTAGGACAGGGGGAGGGACTGAAGCTTTCTTT.

The chain uses TRBV6-5 and TRBJ2-7; 7 bases are shared with TRBD2. This CDR3 has 13 residues. CDR1 is MNHEY and CDR2 is SVGAGI in the germline V gene. Trimming took 8 bases from V and 6 from J; bases not matched to a gene: 10. The DNA of the CDR3 is TGTGCCAGCCTGGGAGGGGCGGGGGTCGAGCAGTACTTC. Encoded protein: CASLGGAGVEQYF.

The chain is built from TRBV10-3 and TRBJ1-3, with a weak D call TRBD1 (6 bases). Germline V gene lookup returns CDR1 ENHRY and CDR2 SYGVKD. Trimming pared 3 bases from V and 2 bases from J, leaving 8 bases between. The CDR3 length is 14 residues. CDR3 sequence reads: CAISDGQTGNTIYF. CDR3 DNA sequence: TGTGCCATCAGTGATGGACAGACTGGAAACACCATATATTTT.

The chain joins TRBV18 to TRBJ1-2; 8 positions match TRBD1. This CDR3 comprises 21 residues. With V trimmed by 5 bases and J by 0 bases, 23 bases remained unmatched. CDR1 is KGHSH and CDR2 is LQKENI in the germline V gene. The CDR3 loop is CASSSSMGTGIRRGPNYGYTF. As DNA, the CDR3 is TGTGCCAGCTCATCGAGCATGGGGACAGGCATCCGGAGGGGGCCTAACTATGGCTACACCTTC.

The chain combines TRBV4-2 with TRBJ2-1; 7 nucleotides align to TRBD2. The V and J ends lost 1 base and 6 bases, in that order; junction bases with no gene match: 6. Germline V gene lookup returns CDR1 LGHNA and CDR2 YNFKEQ. The CDR3 spans 15 residues. CDR3 in amino acids: CASSQGLADPNEQFF. CDR3 DNA: TGTGCCAGCAGCCAAGGGCTAGCGGATCCCAATGAGCAGTTCTTC.

J is TRBJ2-7 and V is TRBV30, with 12 bases aligning to TRBD2. There are 14 residues in the CDR3. Germline CDR1 reads GTSNPN; CDR2 reads SVGIG (reference sequence). J gave up 6 bases and V 3 bases, and 6 bases lay outside the gene matches. This chain's CDR3 is CAWREKLAGGEQYF. The CDR3 DNA reads as TGTGCCTGGAGGGAAAAACTAGCGGGAGGCGAGCAGTACTTC. Full variable domain (remainder filled in from reference TRBV30 and TRBJ2-7): SQTIHQWPATLVQPVGSPLSLECTVEGTSNPNLYWYRQAAGRGLQLLFYSVGIGQISSEVPQNLSASRPQDRQFILSSKKLLLSDSGFYLCAWREKLAGGEQYFGPGTRLTVT.

The V call is TRBV5-1, the J call TRBJ2-3, with 12 bases identical to TRBD2. V lost 0 bases, J lost 6 bases, and 11 bases stayed unmatched. The CDR3 is 18 amino acids. Germline V gives CDR1 SGHRS, CDR2 YFSETQ. CDR3 nucleotide sequence: TGCGCCAGCAGCTTGGGACTAGCGGGGGATCTACCTGGGGATACGCAGTATTTT. Translating it yields CASSLGLAGDLPGDTQYF.

The chain recombines TRBV3-1 (or the pseudogene TRBV3-2) with TRBJ2-7, with TRBD1 identical over 9 bases. CDR3 length: 15 amino acids. CDR1 LGHDT and CDR2 YNNKEL come from the germline V gene (reference sequence). V trimming: 4 bases; J trimming: 3 bases; junction bases outside the gene matches: 7. CDR3 protein: CASSRGRTGDYEQYF. CDR3 DNA: TGTGCCAGCAGCCGGGGGCGGACAGGGGACTACGAGCAGTACTTC.